The 27 T cell receptor beta chains given below trace back to one sample, sequenced in a study of T cell responses to AZD1222 COVID-19 vaccine. The method was immunoSEQ multiplex PCR; TCRdb's version includes in-frame clones alone and lacks a portion of them. The sample shows 50,000 to 70,000 clones, 86% of them seen only once. The input for sequencing was peripheral blood, taken 28 days after the second AZD1222 dose. Receptor source: an adult who received the AZD1222 COVID-19 vaccine.

The chain joins TRBV19 to TRBJ1-5; D call uncertain. The CDR3 consists of 15 residues. Germline values: CDR1 LNHDA, CDR2 SQIVND (reference sequence). Trimming removed 1 base from V and 2 bases from J, with 9 bases in between. The CDR3 bases are TGTGCCAGTAGTATAGGATTCTCGGGCAATCAGCCCCAGCATTTT. It codes for CASSIGFSGNQPQHF. The full variable domain, its missing parts supplied by reference TRBV19 and TRBJ1-5, is DGGITQSPKYLFRKEGQNVTLSCEQNLNHDAMYWYRQDPGQGLRLIYYSQIVNDFQKGDIAEGYSVSREKKESFPLTVTSAQKNPTAFYLCASSIGFSGNQPQHFGDGTRLSIL.

The chain couples TRBV28 to TRBJ1-2; possibly TRBD1 for D (5 bases). The CDR3 has 17 residues. Germline CDR1 reads MDHEN; CDR2 reads SYDVKM. V lost 1 base and J 5 bases, leaving 20 bases between the germline ends. The CDR3 nucleotides are TGTGCCAGCAGTTTATCCCCCTCGGGACGGCCTCCTTATGGCTACACCTTC. It specifies CASSLSPSGRPPYGYTF.

The gene calls are TRBV15 and TRBJ1-5, with a tentative D call TRBD1 (6 bases). Germline CDR1 is LNHNV and CDR2 is YYDKDF (reference sequence). The CDR3 has 15 residues. V lost 0 bases and J lost 6, with 12 bases in between. The CDR3 DNA reads TGTGCCACCAGCAGAGATAGGGGGGCGGGTCAGCCCCAGCATTTT. Protein product: CATSRDRGAGQPQHF.

In its sample, this clone was seen a few times. The chain links TRBV29-1 to TRBJ2-5; 11 nucleotides match TRBD2. CDR1 and CDR2 from the germline V gene are SQVTM and ANQGSEA. There are 12 residues in the CDR3. CDR3 nucleotides: TGCGGTAGCGGGAGGGTGGGGGAGACCCAGTACTTC. It translates to CGSGRVGETQYF.

The V gene is TRBV10-3, the J gene TRBJ1-6; 8 bases are a match to TRBD1. V was clipped by 0 bases and J by 7 bases; unmatched bases: 2. The CDR3 sequence is 15 residues long. Germline CDR1 is ENHRY and CDR2 is SYGVKD. The CDR3 sequence is CAISESGTGNSPLHF. The CDR3 DNA sequence: TGTGCCATCAGTGAGTCGGGGACAGGCAATTCACCCCTCCACTTT.

This clone was found once. This chain uses TRBV11-2 with TRBJ2-7, with 8 bases lining up with TRBD1. In germline, CDR1 is SGHAT, CDR2 FQNNGV. V trimming: 0 bases; J trimming: 2 bases; junction bases outside the gene matches: 3. The CDR3 consists of 15 residues. The CDR3, as DNA: TGTGCCAGCAGCTTAGAGCAGGGGGCAACCTACGAGCAGTACTTC. This encodes CASSLEQGATYEQYF.

The CDR3 region has the DNA TGTGCACTAAATTCGGCGGATCTTTGGGGGGAGCTGTTTTTT. This encodes CALNSADLWGELFF. The chain has TRBV6-5 and TRBJ2-2, with D unclear. Germline CDR1 reads MNHEY; CDR2 reads SVGAGI. CDR3 length: 14 amino acids.

The V call is TRBV7-3, the J call TRBJ1-1, with 8 nucleotides matching TRBD1. Germline V gene data show CDR1 as SGHTA and CDR2 as FQGTGA. The V gene end was trimmed by 8 bases and the J gene end by 0 bases; junction bases not matched to a gene: 8. The CDR3 extends over 15 amino acids. The CDR3 DNA follows: TGTGCCAGCTCCGCAGGGGGCACCATGAACACTGAAGCTTTCTTT. Amino acids: CASSAGGTMNTEAFF.

This chain joins TRBV28 and TRBJ2-2; the D gene is possibly TRBD1 (6 bases). Germline V CDR1 and CDR2: MDHEN, SYDVKM. The CDR3 has 16 residues. Deletions cut 6 bases from V and 4 bases from J, with 18 bases between. Here the CDR3 reads CASSSGGGAGTGELFF. The CDR3 DNA is TGTGCCAGCAGCTCAGGTGGGGGCGCCGGCACCGGGGAGCTGTTTTTT.

J is TRBJ2-2 and V is TRBV28, with D perhaps matching TRBD2 (7 bases). The germline V and J ends were trimmed by 7 bases and 4 bases, with 16 bases remaining between them. Germline V gene lookup returns CDR1 MDHEN and CDR2 SYDVKM. The CDR3 is made up of 15 amino acids. CDR3 loop: CASMGAGEGTGELFF. The CDR3 DNA reads as TGTGCCAGCATGGGGGCGGGAGAGGGCACCGGGGAGCTGTTTTTT.

This chain uses TRBV20-1 with TRBJ2-7; D not resolved. This CDR3 region has 14 residues. The germline V gene has CDR1 DFQATT and CDR2 SNEGSKA (reference sequence). The germline V and J ends were trimmed by 3 bases and 1 base, with 13 bases remaining between them. CDR3 in amino acids: CSASVPFGSYEQYF. The CDR3 DNA is TGCAGTGCTAGTGTTCCGTTTGGATCCTACGAGCAGTACTTC.

This sequence joins TRBV29-1 and TRBJ1-2; D remains unclear. Trimming pared 6 bases from V and 14 bases from J, leaving 19 bases between. Germline V gives CDR1 SQVTM, CDR2 ANQGSEA. The CDR3 spans 11 residues. In nucleotides, the CDR3 is TGCAGCGTACCCACGGCCGCCGATGAAACCTTC. It encodes CSVPTAADETF.

This chain joins TRBV19 and TRBJ1-2; 7 bases agree with TRBD1. V was clipped by 5 bases and J by 2 bases; unmatched bases: 8. The germline V gene encodes CDR1 LNHDA and CDR2 SQIVND (reference sequence). The CDR3 totals 15 residues. The chain's CDR3 is CASSLQKQGNYGYTF. CDR3 DNA: TGTGCCAGTAGTCTACAAAAACAGGGGAACTATGGCTACACCTTC.

This rearrangement joins TRBV11-2 to TRBJ1-2, with TRBD1 as a possible D gene (6 bases). The ends were cut back, 3 bases at V and 3 bases at J, with 11 bases in the middle. The length of the CDR3 is 14 residues. The germline V gene has CDR1 SGHAT and CDR2 FQNNGV. The CDR3 DNA is TGTGCCAGCAGCTTTGACAGGCAACACTATGGCTACACCTTC. Translated, it gives CASSFDRQHYGYTF.

This clone was recorded once. V is TRBV28 and J is TRBJ1-2; D is possibly TRBD1 (6 bases). V was clipped by 6 bases and J by 4 bases, with 12 bases between them. From germline, CDR1 is MDHEN and CDR2 SYDVKM. There are 13 residues in the CDR3. The CDR3 loop reads CASSRDRSYGYTF. In DNA form, the CDR3 reads TGTGCCAGCAGCCGAGACAGGTCCTATGGCTACACCTTC.

V and J are TRBV7-2 and TRBJ2-5; D is possibly TRBD1 (6 bases). Deletions cut 1 base from V and 3 bases from J, with 6 bases between. The CDR3 is 13 residues long. Germline V CDR1 and CDR2: SGHTA, FQGNSA. For the CDR3, the DNA is TGTGCCAGCAGCTTAGACAGGGAAGAGACCCAGTACTTC. It codes for CASSLDREETQYF. Full variable domain (missing parts from reference TRBV7-2 and TRBJ2-5): GAGVSQSPSNKVTEKGKDVELRCDPISGHTALYWYRQSLGQGLEFLIYFQGNSAPDKSGLPSDRFSAERTGGSVSTLTIQRTQQEDSAVYLCASSLDREETQYFGPGTRLLVL.

The chain is built from TRBV19 and TRBJ2-1, with D uncertain. CDR1 is LNHDA and CDR2 is SQIVND in the germline V gene (reference sequence). The V gene lost 3 bases and the J gene lost 8 bases, with 11 bases spanning the gap. The CDR3 has 13 amino acids. The CDR3 nucleotides read TGTGCCAGTAGTATTGGGTGGAAGGATGAGCAGTTCTTC. Translation gives CASSIGWKDEQFF.

This clone showed up just once. The V gene is TRBV27, the J gene TRBJ1-2, with a tentative D call TRBD1 (5 bases). The V end lost 5 bases, the J end lost 4 bases, and 14 bases lay between the germline ends. CDR3 length: 14 amino acids. Germline assignment: CDR1 MNHEY and CDR2 SMNVEV (reference sequence). CDR3 amino acids: CASSPRQRGYGYTF. The CDR3 bases are TGTGCCAGCAGTCCCAGACAGCGTGGCTATGGCTACACCTTC.

This clone was seen a single time. The V gene is TRBV6-5, the J gene TRBJ1-6; D might be TRBD1 (5 bases). Trimming pared 6 bases from V and 3 bases from J, leaving 12 bases between. The germline gives CDR1 MNHEY, CDR2 SVGAGI. The CDR3 runs 15 residues. CDR3 loop: CASRPMGVYNSPLHF. The DNA for the CDR3 is TGTGCCAGCAGGCCTATGGGGGTCTATAATTCACCCCTCCACTTT.

The rearrangement uses TRBV27 and TRBJ2-1, with D possibly being TRBD2 (5 bases). Trimming cost V 2 bases and J 7 bases, with 9 bases left between them. This CDR3 spans 13 amino acids. Germline V gene lookup returns CDR1 MNHEY and CDR2 SMNVEV (reference sequence). The CDR3 spells CASSLTGMNEQFF. As DNA, the CDR3 is TGTGCCAGCAGTTTAACGGGGATGAATGAGCAGTTCTTC.

V usage is TRBV7-2 and J usage is TRBJ2-7; 10 nucleotides align to TRBD2. V shed 4 bases, J shed 1 base, and the junction held 4 bases outside the gene matches. The CDR3 is 15 amino acids. Per germline, CDR1 SGHTA and CDR2 FQGNSA. This chain's CDR3 is CASSSVAGGSYEQYF. CDR3 nucleotide sequence: TGTGCCAGCAGCTCTGTAGCGGGGGGTTCCTACGAGCAGTACTTC.

This chain joins TRBV5-5 and TRBJ1-5; D is undetermined. CDR1 is SGHKS, CDR2 YYEKEE, per germline (reference sequence). Between the trimmed V and J ends, which lost 4 bases and 0 bases, there was a span of 11 bases. The CDR3 runs to 15 residues. The CDR3 protein is CASSPRTVSNQPQHF. The CDR3 nucleotides read TGTGCCAGCAGCCCCCGGACGGTTAGCAATCAGCCCCAGCATTTT. The full variable domain, with the rest looked up from reference TRBV5-5 and TRBJ1-5, is DAGVTQSPTHLIKTRGQQVTLRCSPISGHKSVSWYQQVLGQGPQFIFQYYEKEERGRGNFPDRFSARQFPNYSSELNVNALLLGDSALYLCASSPRTVSNQPQHFGDGTRLSIL.

The rearrangement links TRBV7-2 to TRBJ1-5; 7 bases are a match to TRBD1. Losses at the gene ends were 6 bases for V and 7 bases for J; bases not matched to a gene: 3. There are 12 residues in the CDR3. Germline V gives CDR1 SGHTA, CDR2 FQGNSA. The CDR3 reads CASSRQGQPQHF. The CDR3 DNA is TGTGCCAGCAGTAGACAGGGACAGCCCCAGCATTTT.

This clone is labeled as medium-sized. This chain links TRBV6-4 with TRBJ2-3; TRBD2 matches 8 bases. The CDR3 contains 15 residues. V lost 3 bases, J lost 1 base, and 3 bases stayed unmatched. CDR1 is MRHNA, CDR2 SNTAGT, per germline. The CDR3 reads CASSDLAGGTDTQYF. The CDR3 region has the DNA TGTGCCAGCAGTGATCTAGCGGGTGGCACAGATACGCAGTATTTT.

The chain carries TRBV6-5 and TRBJ2-6; D uncertain. The CDR3 has 15 residues. Trimming cost V 5 bases and J 4 bases, with 12 bases left between them. Per germline, CDR1 MNHEY and CDR2 SVGAGI. CDR3 DNA: TGTGCCAGCAGTAGCCAGGTTCTAGGGGCCAACGTCCTGACTTTC. Its translation is CASSSQVLGANVLTF.

In its sample, this clone was seen a few times. The rearrangement joins TRBV5-1 to TRBJ2-3; D is perhaps TRBD2 (5 bases). The CDR3 is 14 residues long. Trimming removed 7 bases from V and 4 bases from J, with 16 bases in between. Germline lookup yields CDR1 SGHRS and CDR2 YFSETQ. Here the CDR3 reads CASAWRSGADTQYF. The CDR3 bases are TGCGCCAGCGCCTGGAGGTCCGGCGCAGATACGCAGTATTTT.

The chain is built from TRBV29-1 and TRBJ1-1, with TRBD1 identical over 8 bases. The CDR3 sequence is 13 residues long. Germline CDR1 reads SQVTM; CDR2 reads ANQGSEA. The V and J ends lost 7 bases and 4 bases, in that order; junction bases with no gene match: 8. CDR3 sequence reads: CSAGQGEGTEAFF. CDR3 in DNA: TGCAGCGCCGGACAGGGAGAGGGCACTGAAGCTTTCTTT.